The next 24 T cell receptor beta chains were all read from a single sample in a study of blood T cell repertoires in COVID-19. The data were produced by immunoSEQ multiplex PCR, yet TCRdb's version contains in-frame clones alone and is incomplete. In the table there are 120,000 or so clones, over 70% of which are singletons. The source material was peripheral blood. These receptors were taken from a woman in her forties or fifties with acute or convalescent COVID-19.

This sequence joins TRBV10-1 and TRBJ2-1, with TRBD1 matching over 10 bases. Germline V gene sequence: CDR1 WNHNN, CDR2 SYGVQD (reference sequence). This CDR3 has 14 amino acids. J lost 6 bases, V lost 5 bases, and 4 bases had no gene match. CDR3 in amino acids: CASSRDRGTNEQFF. The CDR3 DNA sequence: TGCGCCAGCAGTAGGGACAGGGGAACCAATGAGCAGTTCTTC.

This chain joins TRBV3-1 (or the pseudogene TRBV3-2) and TRBJ1-2; no reliable D call. This CDR3 has 15 amino acids. Germline V lookup: CDR1 LGHDT, CDR2 YNNKEL (reference sequence). Trimming removed 1 base from V and 0 bases from J, with 9 bases in between. CDR3 in DNA: TGTGCCAGCAGCCAAGGACAACCCGCTAACTATGGCTACACCTTC. As protein: CASSQGQPANYGYTF.

The V call is TRBV18, the J call TRBJ1-1, with no clear D. Trimming stripped 3 bases from V and 3 bases from J, with 5 bases between. This CDR3 spans 12 amino acids. Germline values: CDR1 KGHSH, CDR2 LQKENI. The CDR3 loop reads CASSPADTEAFF. The DNA of the CDR3 is TGTGCCAGCTCACCGGCCGACACTGAAGCTTTCTTT.

The rearrangement links TRBV11-2 to TRBJ1-3, with D unresolved. Germline V lookup: CDR1 SGHAT, CDR2 FQNNGV. V lost 6 bases and J 0 bases, leaving 9 bases between the germline ends. The CDR3 is made up of 14 amino acids. CDR3 in DNA: TGTGCCAGCAGGCCAGTCCGCTCTGGAAACACCATATATTTT. Protein sequence: CASRPVRSGNTIYF.

This chain uses TRBV28 with TRBJ2-7; D might be TRBD1 (5 bases). The CDR3 extends over 11 amino acids. From germline, CDR1 is MDHEN and CDR2 SYDVKM. V lost 9 bases and J lost 2, with 8 bases in between. CDR3 amino acids: CASLQAYEQYF. CDR3 nucleotides: TGTGCCAGTTTACAGGCCTACGAGCAGTACTTC.

V usage is TRBV12-2 and J usage is TRBJ2-7; TRBD2 is the table's D call, not checked against the DNA. TRBV12-2 is listed as a pseudogene. The CDR3 totals 11 residues. The CDR3 region has the DNA TGTGCAAGTCGCTATCGGGACGAGCAGTACTTC. This codes for CASRYRDEQYF.

This clone appeared once. CDR3 coding DNA: TGTGCCAGCAGCCCGACGAGGGTTCCCTACGAGCAGTACTTC. It translates to CASSPTRVPYEQYF. The chain links TRBV7-8 to TRBJ2-7; D possibly corresponds to TRBD2 (5 bases). This CDR3 contains 14 residues. V gave up 5 bases and J gave up 2 bases, with 13 bases separating them. Germline V gives CDR1 SGHVS, CDR2 FQNEAQ.

The V and J genes are TRBV28 and TRBJ1-5; TRBD1 matches 8 bases. V lost 6 bases, J lost 0 bases, and 4 bases stayed unmatched. CDR1 MDHEN and CDR2 SYDVKM come from the germline V gene. The CDR3 is 15 residues long. For the CDR3, the DNA is TGTGCCAGCAGCCCAGGGGGCATTAGCAATCAGCCCCAGCATTTT. Translating gives CASSPGGISNQPQHF.

The chain recombines TRBV3-1 (or the pseudogene TRBV3-2) with TRBJ2-3; TRBD2 agrees at 9 bases. The V gene's germline CDR1 is LGHDT and CDR2 YNNKEL (reference sequence). V shed 3 bases, J shed 6 bases, and the junction held 7 bases outside the gene matches. This CDR3 has 15 amino acids. The DNA of the CDR3 is TGTGCCAGCAGCCATGGCGGGGGGGGTTCGGATACGCAGTATTTT. The encoded protein is CASSHGGGGSDTQYF.

The V and J genes are TRBV30 and TRBJ2-7; TRBD2 is a possible D gene (5 bases). The CDR3 spans 12 residues. V gave up 7 bases and J gave up 3 bases, with 13 bases separating them. The germline CDR1 and CDR2 sequences are GTSNPN and SVGIG (reference sequence). The DNA of the CDR3 is TGTGCCTCAGAACGGGAATTCTACGAGCAGTACTTC. Protein: CASEREFYEQYF.

This chain joins TRBV3-1 (or the pseudogene TRBV3-2) and TRBJ2-1; 8 nucleotides agree with TRBD2. Unmatched junction bases numbered 13, after V lost 4 bases and J lost 5 bases. CDR3 length: 17 amino acids. The germline CDR1 and CDR2 sequences are LGHDT and YNNKEL (reference sequence). CDR3 region: CASSPYLFGGENNEQFF. In DNA, the CDR3 is TGTGCCAGCAGCCCGTACCTTTTCGGGGGGGAAAACAATGAGCAGTTCTTC.

This chain links TRBV7-9 with TRBJ1-2; 12 bases are a match to TRBD1. CDR1 SEHNR and CDR2 FQNEAQ come from the germline V gene (reference sequence). CDR3 size: 15 residues. The trim removed 3 bases at V and 8 bases at J, leaving 7 bases unmatched. The CDR3 region has the DNA TGTGCCAGCAGCTTTACCGGGACAGGGGGCGTCGGCTACACCTTC. Protein: CASSFTGTGGVGYTF.

Notes on this clone: The same CDR3 also results from other DNA sequences found in this sample. V and J are TRBV5-5 and TRBJ2-5, with D unresolved. There are 12 residues in the CDR3. V gave up 0 bases and J gave up 5 bases, with 5 bases separating them. Germline V gives CDR1 SGHKS, CDR2 YYEKEE (reference sequence). CDR3 sequence (DNA): TGTGCCAGCAGCTTGGCGGGTGAGACCCAGTACTTC. The encoded protein is CASSLAGETQYF.

The chain recombines TRBV6-6 with TRBJ1-4; 10 nucleotides align to TRBD1. In germline, CDR1 is MNHNY, CDR2 SVGAGI (reference sequence). Losses at the gene ends were 4 bases for V and 8 bases for J; bases not matched to a gene: 7. The CDR3 covers 15 residues. CDR3 amino acids: CASSSKTGGGEKLFF. The DNA of the CDR3 is TGTGCCAGCAGTTCTAAGACAGGGGGCGGAGAAAAACTGTTTTTT.

V usage is TRBV15 and J usage is TRBJ1-1; weak D call: TRBD1 (6 bases). This CDR3 comprises 15 residues. V lost 0 bases to trimming and J lost 2 bases, with 10 bases between them. Germline assignment: CDR1 LNHNV and CDR2 YYDKDF (reference sequence). The CDR3 is CATSRETGVNTEAFF. The CDR3 DNA reads TGTGCCACCAGCAGAGAGACAGGAGTAAACACTGAAGCTTTCTTT. The whole variable domain, remainder taken from reference TRBV15 and TRBJ1-1, is DAMVIQNPRYQVTQFGKPVTLSCSQTLNHNVMYWYQQKSSQAPKLLFHYYDKDFNNEADTPDNFQSRRPNTSFCFLDIRSPGLGDTAMYLCATSRETGVNTEAFFGQGTRLTVV.

The chain couples TRBV2 to TRBJ2-1, with TRBD2 identical over 8 bases. Looked up from germline, CDR1 is SNHLY and CDR2 is FYNNEI. Trimming took 5 bases from V and 7 from J; bases not matched to a gene: 16. This CDR3 has 17 amino acids. CDR3 amino acids: CASSHPRSSGNSNEQFF. CDR3 nucleotide sequence: TGTGCCAGCAGTCACCCTCGGAGTAGCGGGAATTCGAATGAGCAGTTCTTC.

This sequence joins TRBV30 and TRBJ2-2; D is perhaps TRBD2 (5 bases). Germline V CDR1 and CDR2: GTSNPN, SVGIG (reference sequence). This CDR3 has 14 amino acids. The V end lost 0 bases, the J end lost 7 bases, and 12 bases lay between the germline ends. The CDR3 bases are TGTGCCTGGAGTGTCCGGGGTGGTCACGGGGAGCTGTTTTTT. Its translation is CAWSVRGGHGELFF.

The chain carries TRBV30 and TRBJ1-6, with D tentatively TRBD1 (6 bases). Germline V lookup: CDR1 GTSNPN, CDR2 SVGIG (reference sequence). The CDR3 loop spans 15 amino acids. V dropped 2 bases and J dropped 6 bases, with 14 bases sitting between them. CDR3 in amino acids: CAWSKPGHRNSPLHF. In DNA form, the CDR3 reads TGTGCCTGGAGTAAGCCGGGACACCGTAATTCACCCCTCCACTTT.

The rearrangement joins TRBV6-1 to TRBJ2-4; tentative D call: TRBD2 (5 bases). The CDR3 sequence is 12 residues long. V was clipped by 1 base and J by 8 bases, with 6 bases between them. Germline CDR1 MNHNS, CDR2 SASEGT. CDR3 loop: CASSEVGDIQYF. CDR3 coding DNA: TGTGCCAGCAGTGAAGTCGGGGACATTCAGTACTTC.

The CDR3 DNA is TGTGCCAGCAGCTGGGGACAGGGTGCCGATGGCTACACCTTC. It translates to CASSWGQGADGYTF. V and J are TRBV11-2 and TRBJ1-2, with 9 positions matching TRBD1. Germline-derived CDR1 and CDR2 are SGHAT and FQNNGV. The CDR3 extends over 14 amino acids. V was pared by 4 bases and J by 6 bases, with 6 bases of the junction left unmatched.

This rearrangement joins TRBV9 to TRBJ2-2; 12 bases fit TRBD2. CDR1 is SGDLS, CDR2 YYNGEE, per germline. The CDR3 covers 16 residues. J lost 5 bases, V lost 3 bases, and 5 bases had no gene match. Here the CDR3 reads CASSDILAGGTGELFF. DNA of the CDR3: TGTGCCAGCAGCGACATACTAGCGGGGGGTACCGGGGAGCTGTTTTTT.

The chain has TRBV19 and TRBJ1-1, with D maybe TRBD1 (5 bases). Germline values: CDR1 LNHDA, CDR2 SQIVND (reference sequence). CDR3 size: 13 residues. Trimming stripped 11 bases from V and 5 bases from J, with 18 bases between. The CDR3 sequence is CAAKRWGVTEAFF. CDR3 DNA sequence: TGTGCCGCAAAACGGTGGGGGGTAACTGAAGCTTTCTTT.

The rearrangement uses TRBV10-2 and TRBJ2-2; 7 bases match TRBD2. J was trimmed by 4 bases and V by 6 bases; bases with no gene match: 11. The germline gives CDR1 WSHSY, CDR2 SAAADI. CDR3 length: 16 residues. The CDR3 region is CASSPTRGRGTGELFF. For the CDR3, the DNA is TGCGCCAGCAGCCCTACGCGAGGGAGGGGCACCGGGGAGCTGTTTTTT.

The chain links TRBV2 to TRBJ1-2; unclear D gene. Deletions cut 4 bases from V and 4 bases from J, with 16 bases between. This CDR3 spans 15 amino acids. Germline assignment: CDR1 SNHLY and CDR2 FYNNEI. DNA for the CDR3: TGTGCCAGCAGTGGTCGAGAACCCCTTGGCTATGGCTACACCTTC. Translation gives CASSGREPLGYGYTF. Full variable domain (remainder filled in from reference TRBV2 and TRBJ1-2): EPEVTQTPSHQVTQMGQEVILRCVPISNHLYFYWYRQILGQKVEFLVSFYNNEISEKSEIFDDQFSVERPDGSNFTLKIRSTKLEDSAMYFCASSGREPLGYGYTFGSGTRLTVV.